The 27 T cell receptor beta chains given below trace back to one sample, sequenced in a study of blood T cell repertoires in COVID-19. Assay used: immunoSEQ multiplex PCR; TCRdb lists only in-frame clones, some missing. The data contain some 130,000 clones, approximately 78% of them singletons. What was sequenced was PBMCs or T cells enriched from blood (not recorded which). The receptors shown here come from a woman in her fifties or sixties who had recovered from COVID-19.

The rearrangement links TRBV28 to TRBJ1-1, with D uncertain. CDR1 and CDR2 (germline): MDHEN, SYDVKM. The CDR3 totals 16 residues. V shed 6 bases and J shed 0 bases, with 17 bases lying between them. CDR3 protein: CASSSTTGTMNTEAFF. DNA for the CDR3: TGTGCCAGCAGCTCCACTACGGGTACCATGAACACTGAAGCTTTCTTT.

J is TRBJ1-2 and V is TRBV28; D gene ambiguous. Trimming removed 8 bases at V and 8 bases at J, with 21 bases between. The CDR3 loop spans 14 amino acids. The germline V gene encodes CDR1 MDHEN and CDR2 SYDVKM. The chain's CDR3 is CASVIAPYSGGYTF. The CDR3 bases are TGTGCCAGCGTTATAGCGCCTTATTCGGGAGGCTACACCTTC.

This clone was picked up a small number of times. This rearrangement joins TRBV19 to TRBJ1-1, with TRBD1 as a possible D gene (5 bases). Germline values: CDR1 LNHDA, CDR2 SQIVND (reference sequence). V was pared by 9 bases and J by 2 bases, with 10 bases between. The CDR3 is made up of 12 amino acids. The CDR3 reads CASRGQNTEAFF. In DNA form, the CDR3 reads TGTGCCAGCCGAGGACAAAACACTGAAGCTTTCTTT.

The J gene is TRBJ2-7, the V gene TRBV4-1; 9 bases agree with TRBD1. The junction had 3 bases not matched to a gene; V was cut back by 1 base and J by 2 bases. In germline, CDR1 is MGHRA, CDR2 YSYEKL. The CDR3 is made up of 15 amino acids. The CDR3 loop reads CASSQGQGGTYEQYF. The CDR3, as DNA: TGCGCCAGCAGCCAAGGACAGGGGGGAACCTACGAGCAGTACTTC.

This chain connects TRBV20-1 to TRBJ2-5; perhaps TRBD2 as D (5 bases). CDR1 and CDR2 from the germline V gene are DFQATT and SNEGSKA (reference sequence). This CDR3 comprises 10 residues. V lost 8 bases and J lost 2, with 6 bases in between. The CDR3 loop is CSPGQETQYF. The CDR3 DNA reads TGCAGTCCGGGACAAGAGACCCAGTACTTC.

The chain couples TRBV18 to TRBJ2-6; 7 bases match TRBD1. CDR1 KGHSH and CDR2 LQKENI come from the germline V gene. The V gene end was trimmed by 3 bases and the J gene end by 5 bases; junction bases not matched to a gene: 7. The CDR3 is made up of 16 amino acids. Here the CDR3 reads CASSPDRPGWANVLTF. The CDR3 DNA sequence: TGTGCCAGCTCACCGGACAGGCCTGGGTGGGCCAACGTCCTGACTTTC.

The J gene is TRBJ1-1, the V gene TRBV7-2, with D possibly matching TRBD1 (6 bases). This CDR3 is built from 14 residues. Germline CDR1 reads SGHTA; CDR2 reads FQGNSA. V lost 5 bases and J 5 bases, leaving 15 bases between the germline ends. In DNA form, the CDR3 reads TGTGCCAGCAGCACCTCCGGGACATCTACTGAAGCTTTCTTT. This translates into CASSTSGTSTEAFF.

The CDR3 nucleotides read TGTGCCAGCAGGGCCAGGGGCGGTAATGAAAAACTGTTTTTT. Translating gives CASRARGGNEKLFF. V is TRBV6-5 and J is TRBJ1-4, with a weak D call TRBD1 (6 bases). CDR1 and CDR2 (germline): MNHEY, SVGAGI. The CDR3 is 14 residues long. V lost 6 bases and J lost 4, with 12 bases in between.

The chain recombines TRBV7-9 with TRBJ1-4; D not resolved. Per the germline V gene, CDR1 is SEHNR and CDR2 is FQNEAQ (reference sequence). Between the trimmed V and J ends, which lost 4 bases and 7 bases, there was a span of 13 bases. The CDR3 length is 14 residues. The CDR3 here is CASSSSSVGEKLFF. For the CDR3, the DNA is TGTGCCAGCAGCTCCTCCTCCGTCGGTGAAAAACTGTTTTTT.

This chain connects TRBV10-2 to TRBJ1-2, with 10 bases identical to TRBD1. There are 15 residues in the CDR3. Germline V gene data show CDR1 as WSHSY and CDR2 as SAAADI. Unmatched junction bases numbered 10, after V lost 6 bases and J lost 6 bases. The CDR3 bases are TGCGCCAGCAGGGGACAGGGGTTATCAGGGAATGGCTACACCTTC. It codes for CASRGQGLSGNGYTF.

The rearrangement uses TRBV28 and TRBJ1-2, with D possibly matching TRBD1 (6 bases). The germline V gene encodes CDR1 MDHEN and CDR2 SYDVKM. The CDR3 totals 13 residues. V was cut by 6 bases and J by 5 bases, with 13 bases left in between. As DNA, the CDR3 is TGTGCCAGCAGAAATCAGGGGCCTTATGGCTACACCTTC. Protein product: CASRNQGPYGYTF.

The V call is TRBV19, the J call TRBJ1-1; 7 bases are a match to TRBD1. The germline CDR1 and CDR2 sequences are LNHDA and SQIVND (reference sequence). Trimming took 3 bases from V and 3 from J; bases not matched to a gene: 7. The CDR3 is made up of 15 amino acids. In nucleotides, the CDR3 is TGTGCCAGTAGTATCGAAGACAGGGTGGACACTGAAGCTTTCTTT. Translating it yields CASSIEDRVDTEAFF.

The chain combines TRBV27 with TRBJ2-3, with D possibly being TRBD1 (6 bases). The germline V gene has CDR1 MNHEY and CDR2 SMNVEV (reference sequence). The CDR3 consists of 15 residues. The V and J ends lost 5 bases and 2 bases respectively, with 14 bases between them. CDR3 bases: TGTGCCAGCAGTCAAGGGACACTGAACACAGATACGCAGTATTTT. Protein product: CASSQGTLNTDTQYF.

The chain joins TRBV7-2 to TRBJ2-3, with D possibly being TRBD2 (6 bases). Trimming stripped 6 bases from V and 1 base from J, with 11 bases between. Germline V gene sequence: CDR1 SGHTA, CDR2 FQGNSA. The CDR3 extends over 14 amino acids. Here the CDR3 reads CASSYERGTDTQYF. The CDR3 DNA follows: TGTGCCAGCAGTTATGAGCGGGGCACAGATACGCAGTATTTT.

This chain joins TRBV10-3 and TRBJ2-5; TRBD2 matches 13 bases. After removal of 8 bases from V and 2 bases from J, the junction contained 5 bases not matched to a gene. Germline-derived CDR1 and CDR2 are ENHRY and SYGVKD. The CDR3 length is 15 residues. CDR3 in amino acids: CAIAGLAGTQETQYF. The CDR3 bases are TGTGCCATCGCGGGACTAGCGGGGACACAAGAGACCCAGTACTTC.

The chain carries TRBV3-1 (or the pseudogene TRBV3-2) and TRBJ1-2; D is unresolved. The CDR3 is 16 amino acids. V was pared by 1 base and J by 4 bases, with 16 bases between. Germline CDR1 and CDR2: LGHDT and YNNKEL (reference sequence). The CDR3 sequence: CASSQGTTLLGYGYTF. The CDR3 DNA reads TGTGCCAGCAGCCAAGGAACGACTCTTCTCGGCTATGGCTACACCTTC.

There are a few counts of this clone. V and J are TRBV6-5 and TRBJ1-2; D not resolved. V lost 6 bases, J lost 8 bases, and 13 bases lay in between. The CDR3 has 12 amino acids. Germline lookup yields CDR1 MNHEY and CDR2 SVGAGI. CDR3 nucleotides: TGTGCCAGCAGGCACGGGTTCGACGGCTACACCTTC. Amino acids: CASRHGFDGYTF.

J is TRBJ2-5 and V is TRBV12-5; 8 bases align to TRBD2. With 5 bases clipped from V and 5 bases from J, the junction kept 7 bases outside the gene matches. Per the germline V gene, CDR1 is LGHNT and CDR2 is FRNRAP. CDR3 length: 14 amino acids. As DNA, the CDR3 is TGTGCTAGTGGTCGCGGGGGGCCGGAGGAGACCCAGTACTTC. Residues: CASGRGGPEETQYF.

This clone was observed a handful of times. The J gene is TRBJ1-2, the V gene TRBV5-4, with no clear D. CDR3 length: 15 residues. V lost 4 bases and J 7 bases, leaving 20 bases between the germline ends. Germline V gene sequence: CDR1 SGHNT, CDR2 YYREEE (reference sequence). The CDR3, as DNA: TGTGCCAGCAGCCCCCGTGAGGGAGTAACTATTGGCTACACCTTC. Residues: CASSPREGVTIGYTF.

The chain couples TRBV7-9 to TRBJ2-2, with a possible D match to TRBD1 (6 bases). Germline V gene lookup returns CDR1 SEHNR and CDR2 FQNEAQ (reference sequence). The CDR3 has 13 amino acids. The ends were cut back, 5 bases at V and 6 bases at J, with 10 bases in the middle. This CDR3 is CASSPDSPGELFF. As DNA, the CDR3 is TGTGCCAGCAGCCCGGACAGTCCCGGGGAGCTGTTTTTT.

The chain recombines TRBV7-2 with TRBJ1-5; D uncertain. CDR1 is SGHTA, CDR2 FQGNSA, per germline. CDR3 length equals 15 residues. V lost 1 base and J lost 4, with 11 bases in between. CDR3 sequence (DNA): TGTGCCAGCAGCTTAGTGGTAGAGAGGAATCAGCCCCAGCATTTT. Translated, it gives CASSLVVERNQPQHF. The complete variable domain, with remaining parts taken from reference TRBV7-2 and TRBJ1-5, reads GAGVSQSPSNKVTEKGKDVELRCDPISGHTALYWYRQSLGQGLEFLIYFQGNSAPDKSGLPSDRFSAERTGGSVSTLTIQRTQQEDSAVYLCASSLVVERNQPQHFGDGTRLSIL.

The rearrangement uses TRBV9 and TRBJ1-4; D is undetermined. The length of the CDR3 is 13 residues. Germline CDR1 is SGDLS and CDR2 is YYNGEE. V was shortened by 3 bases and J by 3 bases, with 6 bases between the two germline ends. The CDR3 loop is CASSALANEKLFF. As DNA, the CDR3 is TGTGCCAGCAGCGCCCTAGCTAATGAAAAACTGTTTTTT.

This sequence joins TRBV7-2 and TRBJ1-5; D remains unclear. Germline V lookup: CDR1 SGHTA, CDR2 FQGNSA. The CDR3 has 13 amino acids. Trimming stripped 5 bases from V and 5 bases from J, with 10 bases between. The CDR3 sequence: CASSLRRYQPQHF. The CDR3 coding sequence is TGTGCCAGCAGCCTCCGGAGGTATCAGCCCCAGCATTTT. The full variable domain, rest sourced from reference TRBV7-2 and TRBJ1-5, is GAGVSQSPSNKVTEKGKDVELRCDPISGHTALYWYRQSLGQGLEFLIYFQGNSAPDKSGLPSDRFSAERTGGSVSTLTIQRTQQEDSAVYLCASSLRRYQPQHFGDGTRLSIL.

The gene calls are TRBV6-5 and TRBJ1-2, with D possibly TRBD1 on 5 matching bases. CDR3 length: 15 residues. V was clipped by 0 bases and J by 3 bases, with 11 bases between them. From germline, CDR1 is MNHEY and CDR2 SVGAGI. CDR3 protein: CASSYSAGVDYGYTF. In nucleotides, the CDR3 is TGTGCCAGCAGTTACTCTGCGGGGGTGGACTATGGCTACACCTTC.

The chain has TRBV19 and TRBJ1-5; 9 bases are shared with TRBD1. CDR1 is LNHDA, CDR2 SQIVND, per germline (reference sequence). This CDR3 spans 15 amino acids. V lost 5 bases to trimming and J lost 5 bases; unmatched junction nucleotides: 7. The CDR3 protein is CASSGGTGLYQPQHF. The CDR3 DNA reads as TGTGCCAGTAGTGGGGGGACAGGGCTCTATCAGCCCCAGCATTTT.

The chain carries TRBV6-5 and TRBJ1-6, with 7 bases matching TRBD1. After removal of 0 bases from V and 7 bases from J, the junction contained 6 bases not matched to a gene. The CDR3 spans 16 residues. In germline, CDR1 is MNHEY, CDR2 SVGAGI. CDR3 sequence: CASSYSQTGPNSPLHF. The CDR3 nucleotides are TGTGCCAGCAGTTACTCACAGACAGGGCCAAATTCACCCCTCCACTTT.

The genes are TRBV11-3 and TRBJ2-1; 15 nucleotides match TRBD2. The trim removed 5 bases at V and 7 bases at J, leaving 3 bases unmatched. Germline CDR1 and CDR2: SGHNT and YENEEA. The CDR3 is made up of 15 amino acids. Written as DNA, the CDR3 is TGTGCCAGCAGCCTTGGACTAGCGGGGGGGAATGAGCAGTTCTTC. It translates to CASSLGLAGGNEQFF.